There are a few counts of the clone carrying this T cell receptor (beta chain). CDR3 size: 14 residues. Trimming cost V 9 bases and J 7 bases; bases outside gene matches: 13. Germline V gives CDR1 LNHDA, CDR2 SQIVND (reference sequence). This record belongs to a study of T-cell reconstitution after alpha-beta-depleted transplantation in children. During its preparation, the TCRbeta library received unique molecular identifiers. TCRdb reprocessed the PCR reads with MiXCR, giving one entry per CDR3 protein. This sample has roughly 70,000 distinct CDR3 sequences, with approximately 4.4% found just once. V and J are TRBV19 and TRBJ1-2; 8 bases agree with TRBD1. This TCR was recovered from a boy in the first two years of life who had a stem cell transplant for acute myeloid leukemia, so the T cells may come from the graft donor. Source: PBMCs, mostly from graft donor cells, taken 180 days after TCRalphabeta/CD19-depleted stem cell transplant. CDR3 DNA sequence: TGTGCCAGCACCACTCAGGGGGCTAGAGGTGGCTACACCTTC. Encoded protein: CASTTQGARGGYTF.